Described below is a single TCR beta chain sequence and its context. This entry comes from a study of control samples from healthy donors and cancer patients. CDR3 size: 15 residues. Between the trimmed V and J ends, which lost 0 bases and 2 bases, there was a span of 10 bases. Germline CDR1 reads SSHAT; CDR2 reads FNYEAQ (reference sequence). Sequenced by immunoSEQ multiplex PCR; TCRdb stores in-frame clones only, minus some. The repertoire holds around 94,000 clones, about 91% seen once, with under 3% in the top ten. The TCR sequence derives from a woman younger than 30 in good health. Sequencing was performed on blood. This sequence joins TRBV7-7 and TRBJ2-5; D might be TRBD1 (6 bases). CDR3 in amino acids: CASSLAGAAQETQYF. The CDR3 DNA sequence: TGTGCCAGCAGCTTAGCGGGGGCGGCTCAAGAGACCCAGTACTTC.